This T cell receptor beta chain originates from a study of cytomegalovirus exposure and HLA in healthy donors (dated by TCRdb to 2017 to 2019). With regard to the full study: An earlier analysis of approximately 600 of the donors reported 250 to 300 Gb of sequence data and around 120 million unique TCR beta sequences from approximately 180 million T cells. High-throughput TCR immunosequencing, statistical association of individual TCRs with disease status, and machine learning were combined to predict cytomegalovirus infection status. A later genetic analysis took genome-wide SNP genotypes for about 60% of the roughly 670 donors and used that subset as a discovery cohort. Using immunosequencing, the study profiled T cell repertoires from 640 or so subjects and related those repertoires to cytomegalovirus serostatus. An early release covering around 630 HLA-typed donors comprised about 300 gigabases of sequencing data and roughly 85 million unique TCR sequences. Besides the first cohort of roughly 640 subjects, a separate validation cohort made up of some 110 different subjects was used. Because of strong linkage in the cohort, five DR-DQ haplotypes were treated as single units for association and clustering. In a later analysis, previously published TCR beta repertoires from roughly 710 donors were re-analyzed and high-resolution HLA genotyping was added so that TCR occurrence patterns could be studied. Typing coverage varied by locus: roughly 629-630 donors for A, B, C, DRB1 and DQB1; approximately 500 for DQA1; over 600 for DPA1; roughly 470 for DPB1. On average, 235,054 unique TCR beta nucleotide sequences were sequenced per donor among 398 genotyped donors of the cohort, with 15% to 20% of those sequences being non-productive. The study aimed to test whether signatures of past pathogen exposure could be identified by cataloging public T cell receptors. Rather than drawing on any new phenotypic data, the later analysis identified candidate immune exposures from TCR beta sequences and the way those sequences occurred across donors. Class I and class II HLA loci were covered by the typing at four-digit resolution. Donor age, sex, ethnicity and CMV serostatus were compiled alongside the repertoire data. An earlier analysis of 587 of the donors used high-throughput TCR beta sequencing to judge whether each TCR beta V gene segment behaved as functional or pseudogenic. All discovery cohort repertoires had been generated on a single sequencing platform. The genetic ancestry cluster associated with self-reported Caucasian donors included approximately 85% of the roughly 400 genotyped donors.

Library creation used the immunoSEQ multiplex PCR assay. For the multiplex PCR, a mixture combining 60 forward primers for TCR Vbeta segments and 13 reverse primers for TCR Jbeta segments was used. A multiplex PCR assay on genomic DNA amplified the CDR3 region of rearranged TCR beta genes. Amplified TCR beta libraries were sequenced as 87-base-pair reads on the Illumina HiSeq System. The authors' analysis ran thus. A later analysis tallied 75 million to 95 million unique TCR beta chains across the 666 repertoires, and about 10 million of those chains were shared by two or more donors. Raw reads were error-corrected and collapsed into unique sequences by a nearest-neighbor algorithm in which closely related sequences were merged to remove PCR and sequencing errors. To assign V, D and J gene segments, CDR3 sequences were aligned to IMGT reference sequences. For a sequence to be retained, a match of at least six nucleotides was required to both a V gene segment and a J gene segment. Rearrangements were called productive when the CDR3 lacked stop codons and stayed in frame with V and J; all others were non-productive. Following IMGT convention, CDR3 was defined as the stretch from the second conserved V-encoded cysteine up to the conserved J-encoded phenylalanine. Sequences without an unambiguous match to a single V gene segment were excluded from the earlier analysis of several hundred of the donors. An earlier analysis of 587 of the donors called V segments functional above 56.7% productive rearrangements and segregating when the between-donor standard deviation exceeded 5%. A statistical classification framework was built for diagnosing cytomegalovirus status from the catalog of TCR beta chain sequences. In a later analysis, TCR nucleotide sequences were compared against IMGT/GENE-DB human TR gene sequences so that V and J genes could be assigned. In a later analysis, CDR3 sequences and most-parsimonious VDJ recombination scenarios were assigned using the TCRdist pipeline. A later analysis defined each TCR beta chain by its CDR3 amino acid sequence plus V-gene family, and excluded reads lacking a unique V-gene family. In a later analysis, around 600 highly shared, low-generation-probability nucleotide sequences were removed to address suspected cross-contamination and a sequencing artifact. A later analysis calculated a clonal expansion index for each public chain from normalized within-repertoire ranks of inferred template counts. In a later analysis, generation probabilities were computed with a VDJ recombination model fitted to out-of-frame rearrangements, and the resulting probabilities were checked against IGoR. In a later analysis, hypergeometric tests were used to score TCR-TCR, TCR-HLA and TCR-CMV co-occurrence, with a repertoire-size bias correction applied to TCR pairs. To estimate false discovery rates, a later analysis permuted the HLA or CMV assignments 20 times. In a later analysis, co-occurring TCRs were grouped with DBSCAN, and TCRdist sequence similarity was added when clustering was performed within HLA-allele-positive subsets. Repertoires with fewer than 30,000 or more than 120,000 public chains were left out of co-occurrence clustering, as were four to six repertoires with anomalous nucleotide sharing. TCRdb holds this immuneACCESS table with in-frame rearrangements only. Some clones are missing; in checked studies, unresolved V genes explain under half, and the rest has no known cause. The DNA was the basis for D and trimming; V, J and clone size are from that table. The sample table shows some 130,000 clones, and 80% are seen once. The ten largest clones capture over 2.5% of the sample.

The CDR3 covers 10 residues, taking in both the cysteine and the phenylalanine. Just CDR3 DNA is preserved here, 30 bases in frame from base 1. CDR1 and CDR2, per the germline V gene (reference sequence), are DFQATT and SNEGSKA. The germline ends are 7 bases apart after V is trimmed by 7 bases and J by 4 bases. Study-wide findings and limitations: A further reported finding was that TCR beta sequences accurately predicted the HLA-A and HLA-B alleles for most subjects in the first cohort. In a later genetic analysis, a missense DCLRE1C variant was associated with V-gene and J-gene trimming of TCR beta chains, and the association was replicated in an independent cohort. HLA typing was unavailable for some donors at each locus, so association tests used only the typed subset. When HLA alleles, especially DR and DQ, strongly co-occurred, attributing TCR associations to individual alleles was difficult. Sequencing depth was assumed to be roughly uniform across donors in the presence/absence analyses, though that assumption may not hold. Compared with equally common non-associated chains, HLA-associated TCR beta chains in a later analysis were more clonally expanded and had lower generation probabilities. Correlated functional status among segregating V segments might reflect linkage disequilibrium, but an unknown experimental factor could not be ruled out. In a later analysis, the rate of TCR association differed among HLA loci, with DRB1 alleles having the most associated TCRs and HLA-C alleles having the fewest. Because counts were too low, approximately 15 rarely observed V segments, including chromosome 9 orphons, were excluded from the earlier analysis of some 540 of the donors. Across donors, most TCR sequences were observed very rarely, whereas some public TCRs were present in many individuals. The authors suggested that the approach could potentially be generalized to other disease states and immunological phenotypes. A group of highly shared sequence variants was considered likely to be a technical artifact of the sequencing pipeline. A later analysis associated about 17,000 TCR beta sequences with specific HLA alleles at a false discovery rate of 0.05. A few of the identified cytomegalovirus-associated TCR beta chains were confirmed in vitro to be specific for cytomegalovirus antigens. Because the 87-base-pair reads could not distinguish some IMGT-functional V segments, including TRBV6-2 and TRBV6-3, those segments were excluded. In a later genetic analysis, fewer N-insertions in productive TCRs were reported among donors in an Asian-associated ancestry cluster than the approximately 630-donor mean. In an earlier analysis of about 540 of the donors, most TCR beta V segments were observed in productive rearrangements about 87% or about 30% of the time, broadly matching IMGT annotations. A later analysis found that most CMV-associated TCR beta chains appeared HLA-restricted, with HLA associations seemingly driven largely by CMV exposure. Cytomegalovirus status was reported to be diagnosed by the classifier with high specificity and sensitivity in both the original and validation cohorts. Immune exposure information for the cohort was limited to CMV serostatus. A later analysis reported that several top co-occurrence clusters appeared linked to parvovirus B19, influenza, CMV and Epstein-Barr virus. The cohort was sequenced for TCR beta chains only, and without alpha or paired-chain data the features that could be detected were limited. A total of 150 to 200 TCR beta chains were listed by the study as associated with cytomegalovirus.

In regard to this clone: This clone's antigen is unknown. No base quality values were provided; no much bigger clone lies one nucleotide off.

The cohort was made up of about 670 healthy bone marrow donors. At the time of sampling, all cohort members were nominally healthy, though unrecorded immune exposures were likely present. The donor tested CMV seronegative, placing the donor among the 350 to 400 seronegative members of the cohort. A peripheral blood sample was collected from each donor, and TCR beta sequencing was performed on peripheral blood mononuclear cells. The Qiagen DNeasy Blood Extraction Kit was used to extract genomic DNA from the blood cell samples. The sample taken for sequencing was PBMCs. This chain is built from TRBV20-1 and TRBJ1-1; a confident D gene designation cannot be given. The TCR was taken from a male donor in good health and CMV-seronegative. CDR3 reads: CSERSTEAFF. Read as DNA, the sequence is TGCAGTGAACGGTCCACTGAAGCTTTCTTT.